These 9 T cell receptor beta chains originate from one sample sequenced in a study of blood T cell repertoires in COVID-19. Data came from immunoSEQ multiplex PCR; TCRdb stores just in-frame clones and leaves some out. The data hold 29,000 or so clones, with 60% to 80% observed a single time. The sequenced sample was peripheral blood. Every receptor here comes from a woman between 65 and 79 years old with acute or convalescent COVID-19.

V usage is TRBV7-2 and J usage is TRBJ2-5, with 13 nucleotides matching TRBD2. The V and J ends lost 3 bases and 1 base, in that order; junction bases with no gene match: 8. The CDR3 loop spans 18 amino acids. From germline, CDR1 is SGHTA and CDR2 FQGNSA. This CDR3 is CASSLGVGLAGTQETQYF. CDR3 bases: TGTGCCAGCAGCTTGGGAGTGGGACTAGCGGGGACCCAAGAGACCCAGTACTTC.

This chain uses TRBV28 with TRBJ1-3; 10 bases fit TRBD1. This CDR3 has 14 amino acids. Unmatched junction bases numbered 7, after V lost 6 bases and J lost 8 bases. Germline-derived CDR1 and CDR2 are MDHEN and SYDVKM. CDR3 sequence (DNA): TGTGCCAGCAGAGACGGGGACAGGGGATACACCATATATTTT. Translation: CASRDGDRGYTIYF.

This clone was recorded once. The chain couples TRBV5-8 to TRBJ2-7; TRBD1 aligns across 9 bases. Germline V gene lookup returns CDR1 SGHTS and CDR2 YDEGEE. With V trimmed by 4 bases and J by 3 bases, 2 bases remained unmatched. The CDR3 is made up of 13 amino acids. CDR3 bases: TGTGCCAGCAGCCAGACAGGGGGCTACGAGCAGTACTTC. Translation gives CASSQTGGYEQYF. Looking up the rest from reference TRBV5-8 and TRBJ2-7 gives the full variable domain: EAGVTQSPTHLIKTRGQQATLRCSPISGHTSVYWYQQALGLGLQFLLWYDEGEERNRGNFPPRFSGRQFPNYSSELNVNALELEDSALYLCASSQTGGYEQYFGPGTRLTVT.

The chain employs TRBV5-1 and TRBJ2-7; D is unresolved. Germline CDR1 reads SGHRS; CDR2 reads YFSETQ. Trimming shortened V by 2 bases and J by 3 bases, and 6 bases separated the two germline ends. The CDR3 runs 12 residues. As DNA, the CDR3 is TGCGCCAGCAGCTTTAACGGCTACGAGCAGTACTTC. Translating gives CASSFNGYEQYF.

This clone was seen once. The chain joins TRBV2 to TRBJ1-1; 9 bases fit TRBD1. This CDR3 region has 22 residues. Unmatched junction bases numbered 24, after V lost 4 bases and J lost 0 bases. Per germline, CDR1 SNHLY and CDR2 FYNNEI. CDR3 amino acids: CASSGQPRTGEGGPSMNTEAFF. CDR3 nucleotides: TGTGCCAGCAGTGGCCAACCCCGGACAGGGGAGGGCGGGCCTTCTATGAACACTGAAGCTTTCTTT.

This clone is a singleton in its sample. This rearrangement joins TRBV2 to TRBJ2-6; a weak D match, TRBD1 (5 bases). V was cut by 3 bases and J by 1 base, with 7 bases left in between. From germline, CDR1 is SNHLY and CDR2 FYNNEI. This CDR3 has 15 amino acids. The CDR3 protein is CASSEDNSGANVLTF. The CDR3 DNA sequence: TGTGCCAGCAGTGAGGACAATTCTGGGGCCAACGTCCTGACTTTC.

The rearrangement uses TRBV3-1 (or the pseudogene TRBV3-2) and TRBJ1-6; D remains ambiguous. CDR1 and CDR2 from the germline V gene are LGHDT and YNNKEL (reference sequence). CDR3 size: 15 residues. V lost 4 bases, J lost 6 bases, and 13 bases lay in between. The CDR3 DNA is TGTGCCAGCAGCCGGCAACCAGGAATTAATTCACCCCTCCACTTT. Translation: CASSRQPGINSPLHF.

This chain connects TRBV5-1 to TRBJ2-7; 12 bases are shared with TRBD2. CDR1 is SGHRS, CDR2 YFSETQ, per germline. CDR3 length equals 15 residues. The junction had 6 bases not matched to a gene; V was cut back by 2 bases and J by 6 bases. This CDR3 is CASSFLAGGPAEQYF. In DNA form, the CDR3 reads TGCGCCAGCAGCTTCCTAGCGGGAGGGCCGGCCGAGCAGTACTTC.

CDR3 protein: CASSDSGADTQYF. The CDR3 bases are TGTGCCAGCAGTGATAGCGGGGCAGATACGCAGTATTTT. The chain employs TRBV6-2 or TRBV6-3 and TRBJ2-3; 8 nucleotides agree with TRBD2. J lost 4 bases, V lost 5 bases, and 2 bases had no gene match. Per germline, CDR1 MNHEY and CDR2 SVGEGT. This CDR3 comprises 13 residues.